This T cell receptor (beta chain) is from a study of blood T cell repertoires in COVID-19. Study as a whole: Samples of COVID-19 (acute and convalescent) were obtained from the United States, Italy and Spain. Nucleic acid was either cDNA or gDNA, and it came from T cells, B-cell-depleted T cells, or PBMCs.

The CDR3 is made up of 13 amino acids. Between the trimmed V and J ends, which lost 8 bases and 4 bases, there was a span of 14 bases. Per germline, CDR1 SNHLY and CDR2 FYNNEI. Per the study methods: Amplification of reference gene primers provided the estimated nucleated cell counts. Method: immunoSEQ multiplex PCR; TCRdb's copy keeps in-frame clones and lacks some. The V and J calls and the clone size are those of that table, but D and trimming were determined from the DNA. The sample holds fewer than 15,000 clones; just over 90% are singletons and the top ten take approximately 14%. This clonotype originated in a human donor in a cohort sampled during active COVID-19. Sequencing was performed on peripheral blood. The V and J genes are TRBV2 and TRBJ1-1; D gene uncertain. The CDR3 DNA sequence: TGTGCCAGCCAGCTAGAGACTAGCACTGAAGCTTTCTTT. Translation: CASQLETSTEAFF.